The next 22 T cell receptor beta chains were all read from a single sample in a study of neurological immune-mediated disorders. TCRdb analysed the 5' RACE reads with MiXCR anew, one entry per CDR3 protein. Seen here are 20,000 to 25,000 distinct CDR3 sequences, roughly 17% observed once, and the top ten hold roughly 7%. Material: CD8+ T cells from blood. These receptors were obtained from a woman under 30 with multiple sclerosis.

This clonotype has ten or more counts. The CDR3 DNA sequence: TGTGCCACCAGTGACCCCTTGACGGGGAACACTGAAGCTTTCTTT. This gives the protein CATSDPLTGNTEAFF. This chain connects TRBV24-1 to TRBJ1-1, with D unclear. V lost 4 bases to trimming and J lost 1 base, with 12 bases between them. This CDR3 comprises 15 residues. The germline V gene has CDR1 KGHDR and CDR2 SFDVKD.

This clonotype was recorded many times. The CDR3 coding sequence is TGTGCCAGCAGCCAAGCGAGACAGGGAATCAATGAGCAGTTCTTC. Residues: CASSQARQGINEQFF. V gene TRBV3-1 combines with J gene TRBJ2-1; 7 positions agree with TRBD1. The germline CDR1 and CDR2 sequences are LGHDT and YNNKEL (reference sequence). The CDR3 sequence is 15 residues long. V shed 1 base, J shed 6 bases, and the junction held 6 bases outside the gene matches.

This clonotype was counted ten times or more. This chain connects TRBV11-1 to TRBJ2-6; the D gene is possibly TRBD2 (5 bases). Trimming removed 5 bases from V and 1 base from J, with 18 bases in between. The CDR3 extends over 18 amino acids. Germline assignment: CDR1 SGHAT and CDR2 FQDESV (reference sequence). The CDR3 DNA follows: TGTGCCAGCAGCCCGGGGTGGGCGCAATCATCTGGGGCCAACGTCCTGACTTTC. Encoded protein: CASSPGWAQSSGANVLTF.

This sequence joins TRBV23-1 and TRBJ1-1, with TRBD1 matching 9 bases. TRBV23-1 qualifies as an ORF whose function is uncertain. Germline trimming cut 4 bases from V and 1 base from J; bases unmatched to any gene: 7. The CDR3 consists of 16 residues. The CDR3 nucleotides read TGCGCCAGCAGTCCGGACAGGGGATTGCCGAACACTGAAGCTTTCTTT. Residues: CASSPDRGLPNTEAFF.

This clonotype was recorded many times. V gene TRBV19 combines with J gene TRBJ1-5, with D tentatively TRBD1 (6 bases). CDR3 length: 14 amino acids. The V gene's germline CDR1 is LNHDA and CDR2 SQIVND (reference sequence). Trimming removed 7 bases from V and 10 bases from J, with 20 bases in between. The CDR3 spells CASTRPGDRDPQHF. In DNA form, the CDR3 reads TGTGCCAGTACCCGCCCAGGGGATAGGGACCCCCAGCATTTT.

This clonotype was detected ten times or more. The CDR3 nucleotides read TGCAGTGCATCACAACTAGCGGGAGGTTCCTACAATGAGCAGTTCTTC. Translating it yields CSASQLAGGSYNEQFF. The J gene is TRBJ2-1, the V gene TRBV20-1, with TRBD2 matching 12 bases. CDR1 and CDR2 (germline): DFQATT, SNEGSKA (reference sequence). The CDR3 spans 16 residues. V trimming: 6 bases; J trimming: 1 base; junction bases outside the gene matches: 7.

Many counts were recorded for this clonotype. This chain links TRBV28 with TRBJ2-7, with D perhaps assigned TRBD1 or TRBD2 (5 bases each). The CDR3 contains 15 residues. Germline CDR1 reads MDHEN; CDR2 reads SYDVKM. V lost 3 bases and J lost 4, with 16 bases in between. The CDR3 coding sequence is TGTGCCAGCAGTTTCCGGCAGGGAGCAGGGTACGAGCAGTACTTC. Protein: CASSFRQGAGYEQYF.

In this sample, this clonotype turned up many times. This sequence joins TRBV20-1 and TRBJ2-1; D is perhaps TRBD2 (7 bases). V was pared by 0 bases and J by 4 bases, with 13 bases between. The CDR3 consists of 15 residues. Looked up from germline, CDR1 is DFQATT and CDR2 is SNEGSKA (reference sequence). Here the CDR3 DNA reads TGCAGTGCTAGAGATCTCGGGGGGCAATACAATGAGCAGTTCTTC. Its protein product is CSARDLGGQYNEQFF.

This clonotype has at least ten counts. The chain recombines TRBV11-2 with TRBJ2-3; D unclear. The germline V gene has CDR1 SGHAT and CDR2 FQNNGV. The CDR3 spans 16 residues. Trimming removed 5 bases at V and 1 base at J, with 16 bases between. The CDR3 reads CASSTQVGIGTDTQYF. The DNA of the CDR3 is TGTGCCAGCAGCACCCAGGTGGGAATCGGCACAGATACGCAGTATTTT. Complete variable domain (other parts from reference TRBV11-2 and TRBJ2-3): EAGVAQSPRYKIIEKRQSVAFWCNPISGHATLYWYQQILGQGPKLLIQFQNNGVVDDSQLPKDRFSAERLKGVDSTLKIQPAKLEDSAVYLCASSTQVGIGTDTQYFGPGTRLTVL.

This clonotype was seen at least ten times. V and J are TRBV10-3 and TRBJ2-7; no clear D gene. V dropped 4 bases and J dropped 2 bases, with 6 bases sitting between them. CDR3 length equals 12 residues. Looked up from germline, CDR1 is ENHRY and CDR2 is SYGVKD. In nucleotides, the CDR3 is TGTGCCATCAGTGGGGATGCCTACGAGCAGTACTTC. This codes for CAISGDAYEQYF.

The V gene is TRBV20-1, the J gene TRBJ1-6; 12 positions match TRBD1. Germline loops: CDR1 DFQATT, CDR2 SNEGSKA (reference sequence). The junction had 2 bases not matched to a gene; V was cut back by 1 base and J by 7 bases. This CDR3 contains 15 residues. As DNA, the CDR3 is TGCAGTGCTAGAGGGGGACAGGGGGCGAATTCACCCCTCCACTTT. Protein product: CSARGGQGANSPLHF.

This clonotype is judged medium-sized (0.01 to 0.1%). V is TRBV24-1 and J is TRBJ2-5; a weak D match, TRBD2 (5 bases). The CDR3 runs to 14 residues. Germline CDR1 is KGHDR and CDR2 is SFDVKD. Trimming stripped 5 bases from V and 2 bases from J, with 11 bases between. CDR3 region: CATSALGDQETQYF. The DNA for the CDR3 is TGTGCCACCAGTGCCTTGGGAGATCAAGAGACCCAGTACTTC.

This clonotype has ten or more counts. This CDR3 reads CSARESRDITDTQYF. The CDR3 nucleotides read TGCAGTGCTAGAGAGAGTAGGGATATCACAGATACGCAGTATTTT. The V gene is TRBV20-1, the J gene TRBJ2-3; D unclear. V was pared by 0 bases and J by 2 bases, with 12 bases between. Looked up from germline, CDR1 is DFQATT and CDR2 is SNEGSKA (reference sequence). This CDR3 has 15 residues.

The J gene is TRBJ2-5, the V gene TRBV3-1; no clear D. Trimming shortened V by 0 bases and J by 2 bases, and 7 bases separated the two germline ends. This CDR3 comprises 14 residues. Germline V gene sequence: CDR1 LGHDT, CDR2 YNNKEL (reference sequence). In DNA form, the CDR3 reads TGTGCCAGCAGCCAAGAACTGGGGCAAGAGACCCAGTACTTC. Amino acids: CASSQELGQETQYF.

This clonotype was detected ten times or more. The chain couples TRBV20-1 to TRBJ2-3; 7 bases map to TRBD1. The CDR3 runs to 17 residues. Germline CDR1 reads DFQATT; CDR2 reads SNEGSKA (reference sequence). V was clipped by 5 bases and J by 2 bases; unmatched bases: 16. The CDR3 here is CSAGPWNGTAYTDTQYF. CDR3 bases: TGCAGTGCTGGCCCCTGGAACGGGACAGCGTACACAGATACGCAGTATTTT.

This clonotype was counted at least ten times. The genes are TRBV27 and TRBJ2-1; TRBD1 or TRBD2 may be the D gene (6 bases each). This CDR3 comprises 16 residues. The germline V and J ends were trimmed by 3 bases and 0 bases, with 12 bases remaining between them. Germline V gene lookup returns CDR1 MNHEY and CDR2 SMNVEV (reference sequence). CDR3 nucleotides: TGTGCCAGCAGTTTGGCGTCGGGGGCCTCCTACAATGAGCAGTTCTTC. Its translation: CASSLASGASYNEQFF.

This clonotype has a count of ten or more. This chain joins TRBV9 and TRBJ1-3; no clear D. Germline assignment: CDR1 SGDLS and CDR2 YYNGEE. CDR3 length: 15 residues. Trimming left V 0 bases short and J 0 bases short, with 7 bases between. The CDR3 region has the DNA TGTGCCAGCAGCGTAGCTGGGAACTCTGGAAACACCATATATTTT. It yields the protein CASSVAGNSGNTIYF. The complete variable domain, with remaining parts taken from reference TRBV9 and TRBJ1-3, reads DSGVTQTPKHLITATGQRVTLRCSPRSGDLSVYWYQQSLDQGLQFLIQYYNGEERAKGNILERFSAQQFPDLHSELNLSSLELGDSALYFCASSVAGNSGNTIYFGEGSWLTVV.

This clonotype was observed many times. The chain links TRBV12-3 or TRBV12-4 to TRBJ2-7; possible D gene TRBD1, 6 bases. The CDR3 length is 12 residues. V was clipped by 8 bases and J by 10 bases, with 18 bases between them. Here the CDR3 DNA reads TGTGCCAGCGGAGAACAGGGAATCCTTCAGTACGTC. Its protein product is CASGEQGILQYV.

Only one count was recorded for this clonotype. The CDR3 sequence is CASSLEASGTRSTDTQYF. The DNA for the CDR3 is TGTGCCAGCAGCTTAGAGGCTAGCGGGACGAGAAGCACAGATACGCAGTATTTT. The chain joins TRBV13 to TRBJ2-3; 9 nucleotides line up with TRBD2. The CDR3 has 18 amino acids. Germline V gives CDR1 PRHDT, CDR2 FYEKMQ (reference sequence). V dropped 1 base and J dropped 0; count of bases not matched to a gene: 8.

This clonotype was seen many times. J is TRBJ1-3 and V is TRBV9, with D tentatively TRBD1 (6 bases). V lost 3 bases and J lost 3, with 19 bases in between. The CDR3 totals 17 residues. Per the germline V gene, CDR1 is SGDLS and CDR2 is YYNGEE. DNA of the CDR3: TGTGCCAGCAGCGCCAGGAGAGGAAGACAGGTTGGAAACACCATATATTTT. Residues: CASSARRGRQVGNTIYF.

This clonotype came up many times. V and J are TRBV20-1 and TRBJ1-2; D may be TRBD1 (6 bases). V gave up 5 bases and J gave up 3 bases, with 13 bases separating them. CDR3 length: 13 amino acids. Per germline, CDR1 DFQATT and CDR2 SNEGSKA (reference sequence). Written as DNA, the CDR3 is TGCAGTGCTTCAGGGGTATCAGACTATGGCTACACCTTC. As protein: CSASGVSDYGYTF.

This clonotype was detected ten times or more. The chain is built from TRBV6-6 and TRBJ2-7; D is tentatively TRBD1 or TRBD2 (5 bases each). Trimming took off 8 bases at V and 0 bases at J, with 11 bases between the two ends. The CDR3 covers 13 residues. The germline V gene encodes CDR1 MNHNY and CDR2 SVGAGI (reference sequence). The CDR3 DNA follows: TGTGCCAGCGGGACCGGCTTCTCCTACGAGCAGTACTTC. Protein: CASGTGFSYEQYF.